This T cell receptor beta chain emerged from a study of CD8 T cells in Susac syndrome. Germline V gene data show CDR1 as MNHNS and CDR2 as SASEGT. This CDR3 is built from 14 residues. V was cut by 2 bases and J by 5 bases, with 13 bases left in between. cDNA came from approximately 0.5 to 1 ug RNA primed by random hexamers. Each CDR3 protein gets one entry after TCRdb re-called the immunoSEQ multiplex PCR reads with MiXCR. The table lists 120,000 to 150,000 distinct CDR3 sequences, approximately 95% of them singletons. The authors carried out high-throughput sequencing of TCR beta. They applied it to CD8+ and CD4+ T cells obtained from blood.

The sample taken for sequencing was CD8+ T cells from PBMCs. The sequence came from a human donor in good health. The V gene is TRBV6-1, the J gene TRBJ2-7, with D perhaps TRBD1 or TRBD2 (5 bases each). In DNA, the CDR3 is TGTGCCAGCAGTGAAAGGGCAGGGAGAAACGAGCAGTACTTC. As protein: CASSERAGRNEQYF.